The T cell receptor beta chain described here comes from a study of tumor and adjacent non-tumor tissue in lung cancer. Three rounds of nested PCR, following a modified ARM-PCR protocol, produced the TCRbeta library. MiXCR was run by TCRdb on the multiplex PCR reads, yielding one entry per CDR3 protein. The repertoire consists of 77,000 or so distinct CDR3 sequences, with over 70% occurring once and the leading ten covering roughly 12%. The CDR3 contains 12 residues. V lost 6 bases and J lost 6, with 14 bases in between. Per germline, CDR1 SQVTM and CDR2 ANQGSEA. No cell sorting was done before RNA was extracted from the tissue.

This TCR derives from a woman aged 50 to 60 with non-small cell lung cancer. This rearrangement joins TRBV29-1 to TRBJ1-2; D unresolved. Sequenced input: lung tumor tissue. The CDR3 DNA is TGCAGCGTGCGCCCTGACCACAATGGCTACACCTTC. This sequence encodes CSVRPDHNGYTF.